The 7 T cell receptor beta chains reported below all come from one sample, sequenced in a study of blood T cell repertoires in COVID-19. Repertoires were generated with immunoSEQ multiplex PCR, while TCRdb's copy carries only in-frame clones and drops some. The table lists 310,000 or so clones, about 90% of them singletons, with approximately 5% in the top ten. Material for sequencing was PBMCs or T cells enriched from blood (not recorded which). These receptors were collected from a woman under 40 who had recovered from COVID-19.

The chain links TRBV4-1 to TRBJ1-1; D not resolved. The CDR3 extends over 14 amino acids. Trimming cost V 3 bases and J 5 bases, with 13 bases left between them. Germline V CDR1 and CDR2: MGHRA, YSYEKL. The CDR3, as DNA: TGCGCCAGCAGCCATGATCCCCGCGGGACTGAAGCTTTCTTT. It codes for CASSHDPRGTEAFF.

This chain joins TRBV7-9 and TRBJ1-2; 8 bases are shared with TRBD1. J gave up 5 bases and V 6 bases, and 14 bases lay outside the gene matches. This CDR3 region has 16 residues. In germline, CDR1 is SEHNR, CDR2 FQNEAQ (reference sequence). Here the CDR3 reads CASRAWTGPLPYGYTF. For the CDR3, the DNA is TGTGCCAGCAGAGCCTGGACAGGGCCACTCCCTTATGGCTACACCTTC.

This clone was recorded a few times. The CDR3 region has the DNA TGTGCCTGGAGTGTACGAGAGGCAGGGGCGACTAACTATGGCTACACCTTC. The encoded protein is CAWSVREAGATNYGYTF. The chain recombines TRBV30 with TRBJ1-2, with a possible D match to TRBD1 (6 bases). The V end lost 0 bases, the J end lost 0 bases, and 17 bases lay between the germline ends. CDR1 GTSNPN and CDR2 SVGIG come from the germline V gene (reference sequence). This CDR3 is 17 amino acids long.

The chain is built from TRBV19 and TRBJ2-7; maybe TRBD1 (5 bases). The CDR3 consists of 13 residues. Trimming took 8 bases from V and 3 from J, leaving 14 bases between them. The V gene's germline CDR1 is LNHDA and CDR2 SQIVND (reference sequence). The CDR3 protein is CASGNLDSYEQYF. The CDR3 DNA reads as TGTGCCAGTGGCAATCTTGACAGCTACGAGCAGTACTTC.

This chain joins TRBV29-1 and TRBJ1-2, with D possibly matching TRBD1 (5 bases). V shed 5 bases and J shed 3 bases, with 10 bases lying between them. The length of the CDR3 is 12 residues. The germline V gene has CDR1 SQVTM and CDR2 ANQGSEA. The CDR3 DNA reads as TGCAGCGTTTTAGGGGATGACTATGGCTACACCTTC. Residues: CSVLGDDYGYTF.

The chain links TRBV6-5 to TRBJ1-6, with unresolved D. The germline CDR1 and CDR2 sequences are MNHEY and SVGAGI. V was trimmed by 2 bases and J by 1 base, leaving 9 bases between them. This CDR3 is built from 16 residues. CDR3 sequence: CASSYGRLSYNSPLHF. The CDR3 DNA reads TGTGCCAGCAGTTACGGCAGGTTATCCTATAATTCACCCCTCCACTTT.

This chain links TRBV6-5 with TRBJ2-7; possibly TRBD1 for D (6 bases). Germline assignment: CDR1 MNHEY and CDR2 SVGAGI. This CDR3 comprises 15 residues. V was cut by 0 bases and J by 2 bases, with 11 bases left in between. CDR3 protein: CASSYSGTPPYEQYF. The CDR3 bases are TGTGCCAGCAGTTACTCCGGGACACCACCCTACGAGCAGTACTTC.